This T cell receptor (beta chain) appears in the sequencing data of a study of lymphopenia after photon versus proton radiotherapy. Study results and limitations: Authors raise, but do not show, better survival with proton therapy. Under photons, naive T cells and diversity fell while effector/memory populations rose. Post-nadir diversity loss with photons came from oligoclonal expansion, particularly CD8+ Temra cells. Post-nadir TCR diversity decline inversely tracked overall survival among those who died.

Assay used: immunoSEQ multiplex PCR; TCRdb lists only in-frame clones, some missing. The table includes 150,000 to 200,000 clones, more than 85% detected once. Comment on this clone: Its antigen remains unknown.

Trimming removed 4 bases at V and 3 bases at J, with 10 bases between. This CDR3 is 13 amino acids long. CDR1 is SGHRS, CDR2 YFSETQ, per germline. This chain uses TRBV5-1 with TRBJ2-5; possibly TRBD1 for D (6 bases). The source of this sequence is a man in his fifties or sixties with gastric cancer. The source material was peripheral blood, sampled from a patient treated with photon-based radiotherapy. CDR3 sequence: CASSDQGKETQYF. CDR3 coding DNA: TGCGCCAGCAGCGATCAGGGGAAAGAGACCCAGTACTTC.